A selection of T cell receptor beta chains follows, all from one sample in a study of blood T cells in healthy people across ages. TCRdb reprocessed the 5' RACE reads with MiXCR, giving one entry per CDR3 protein. This sample has around 1,800,000 distinct CDR3 sequences; 30% to 40% occur once, and the top ten carry more than 20%. Sequenced: blood. These receptors were obtained from a human donor in good health. CDR3s include the opening cysteine and the closing phenylalanine or tryptophan.

v_call	cdr3_length	j_call	cdr3_aa
TRBV7-2	18	TRBJ2-7	CASSLEGFLAGIFYEQYF
TRBV3-1	17	TRBJ2-1	CASSQELVVNSYNEQFF
TRBV18	15	TRBJ2-7	CASSPLLGQDYEQYF
TRBV5-1	14	TRBJ2-5	CASSLIGTQETQYF
TRBV7-3	15	TRBJ2-7	CASSAISGRLDEQYF
TRBV20-1	17	TRBJ2-5	CSARDDGTGIFVETQYF
TRBV7-3	14	TRBJ2-1	CASSSAGPANEQFF
TRBV5-1	14	TRBJ2-7	CASSPDRGTNEQYF
TRBV4-3	14	TRBJ1-1	CASSLGRLSTEAFF
TRBV29-1	13	TRBJ2-7	CSVGQGITYEQYF
TRBV25-1	15	TRBJ2-3	CASSTSGEPGGTQYF
TRBV12-3/TRBV12-4	17	TRBJ2-4	CASSLPGVVRSKNIQYF
TRBV4-3	15	TRBJ1-5	CASSLDRDGGQPQHF
TRBV29-1	12	TRBJ2-1	CSVRTRGNEQFF
TRBV20-1	10	TRBJ2-7	CSARLYEQYF
TRBV4-3	22	TRBJ2-5	CASSQDLPGRLGGVASKETQYF
TRBV9	13	TRBJ2-4	CASSVGDQNIQYF
TRBV9	15	TRBJ2-1	CASSPVTGVWDEQFF
TRBV6-5	15	TRBJ1-5	CASSLSPSPGKPQHF
TRBV9	16	-	CASSERTGVELDEQYF
TRBV15	15	TRBJ2-7	CATSRTRDGYYEQYF
TRBV19	17	TRBJ2-7	CASSIGSGGRLSYEQYF
TRBV29-1	14	TRBJ1-1	CSVNRENRDPEAFF
TRBV4-3	17	TRBJ2-1	CASSQGVGGSSYNEQFF
TRBV7-3	15	-	CASSLTRQGPHEQYF
TRBV29-1	12	TRBJ2-1	CSFEGTGMWQFF
TRBV6-5	15	TRBJ1-1	CASSSHLEGNTEAFF
TRBV4-3	16	TRBJ2-7	CASSQEWQGSTYEQYF
TRBV7-8	12	TRBJ2-7	CASRGGSYEQYF
TRBV5-1	15	TRBJ2-1	CASSPRTTTYNEQFF
TRBV20-1	12	TRBJ1-2	CSARGQGWGYTF
TRBV6-1	14	TRBJ1-5	CASSEQGPGQPQHF
TRBV5-1	15	TRBJ2-1	CAGSLERQGADEQFF
TRBV7-6	14	TRBJ2-1	CASSLAGALDEQFF
TRBV9	17	TRBJ2-3	CASSFGTSGGFTDTQYF
TRBV6-1	13	TRBJ1-1	CASSDVRGTEAFF